The present entry profiles one T cell receptor (beta chain) with its context. This clonotype was seen repeatedly, ten times or more. The antigen it binds to is not known. The record has no base qualities; no much larger clone is one base away. The entry originates in a study of CD8 T cells in ankylosing spondylitis (dated by TCRdb to 2015 to 2018). For context, the study as a whole: The study profiled T cell receptor beta repertoires in healthy donors and ankylosing spondylitis patients to find disease-linked TCR variants. The whole study cohort included 85 to 120 healthy donors and some 27 ankylosing spondylitis patients. Samples of peripheral blood were taken, and for ankylosing spondylitis patients, synovial fluid was collected as well.

Study-level results and caveats: A TCR beta motif made up of about eight highly homologous amino acid variants appeared to be characteristic of blood from ankylosing spondylitis patients. The disease-linked clones showed a CD8+ phenotype and occurred at relatively low frequencies in peripheral blood. Some TCR beta motif variants had previously been reported in synovial fluid and blood of reactive arthritis patients, which suggested common disease-initiation mechanisms. Significant enrichment of the disease-linked clones was reported in matched synovial fluid samples from ankylosing spondylitis patients.

The CDR3 runs 14 amino acids, cysteine and phenylalanine included. The retained sequence is limited to the CDR3, 42 bases, with the frame set at the first base. CDR1 is given as SGHTA and CDR2 as FQGNSA, both from the germline V gene. V gives up 3 bases and J gives up 7 bases, and the segment between their germline ends measures 13 bases. Sequencer: Illumina HiSeq 2500. Quantitative 5'-RACE with molecular barcodes was used to prepare TCR beta libraries. The original methods were these. A new computational method, built on a probabilistic model of VDJ rearrangement, was used to identify disease-linked TCR variants. TCRdb itself trimmed the public reads at Q25 with fastp, ran MiXCR and retained productive beta chains. Rows are unified per CDR3 protein, each entry keeping the most common DNA and genes. What appears here as the V and J calls and clone size reflects TCRdb's work, not the paper's. Present in this sample are under 300,000 distinct CDR3 sequences, around a tenth of which were seen just once. The ten largest clones represent less than 7% of the sample.

The sequence derives from a male donor with ankylosing spondylitis or in good health (not recorded which). This chain joins TRBV7-2 to TRBJ2-1; the D gene is possibly TRBD1 or TRBD2, each agreeing over 6 bases. The specimen sequenced was blood, either unsorted or a sorted T cell fraction (not recorded which). CDR3 reads: CASSFRGPENEQFF. The DNA sequence is TGTGCCAGCAGCTTCCGGGGGCCTGAGAATGAGCAGTTCTTC.